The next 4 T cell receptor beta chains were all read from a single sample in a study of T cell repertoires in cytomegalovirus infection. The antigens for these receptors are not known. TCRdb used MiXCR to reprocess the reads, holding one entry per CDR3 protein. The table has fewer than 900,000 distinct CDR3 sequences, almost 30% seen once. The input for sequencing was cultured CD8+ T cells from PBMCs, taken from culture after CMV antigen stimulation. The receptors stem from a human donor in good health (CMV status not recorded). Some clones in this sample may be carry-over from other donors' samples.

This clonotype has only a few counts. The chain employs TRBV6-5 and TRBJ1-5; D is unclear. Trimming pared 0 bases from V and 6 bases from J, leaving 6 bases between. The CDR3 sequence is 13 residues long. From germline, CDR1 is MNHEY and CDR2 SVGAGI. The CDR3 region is CASSYSEFQPQHF. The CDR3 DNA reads TGTGCCAGCAGTTACTCCGAATTTCAGCCCCAGCATTTT.

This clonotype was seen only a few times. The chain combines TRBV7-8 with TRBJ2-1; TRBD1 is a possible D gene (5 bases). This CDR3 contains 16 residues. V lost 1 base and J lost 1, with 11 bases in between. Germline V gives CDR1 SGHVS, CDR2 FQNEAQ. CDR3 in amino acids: CASSLVGARSYNEQFF. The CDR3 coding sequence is TGTGCCAGCAGCTTAGTAGGGGCACGTTCCTACAATGAGCAGTTCTTC.

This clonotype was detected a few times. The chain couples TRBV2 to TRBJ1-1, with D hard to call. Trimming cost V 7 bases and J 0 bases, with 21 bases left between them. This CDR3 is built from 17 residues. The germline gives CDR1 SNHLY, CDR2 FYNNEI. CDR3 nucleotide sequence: TGTGCCAGCATGGGGAGGTCCACAGATTACATGAACACTGAAGCTTTCTTT. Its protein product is CASMGRSTDYMNTEAFF. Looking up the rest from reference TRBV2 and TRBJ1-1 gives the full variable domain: EPEVTQTPSHQVTQMGQEVILRCVPISNHLYFYWYRQILGQKVEFLVSFYNNEISEKSEIFDDQFSVERPDGSNFTLKIRSTKLEDSAMYFCASMGRSTDYMNTEAFFGQGTRLTVV.

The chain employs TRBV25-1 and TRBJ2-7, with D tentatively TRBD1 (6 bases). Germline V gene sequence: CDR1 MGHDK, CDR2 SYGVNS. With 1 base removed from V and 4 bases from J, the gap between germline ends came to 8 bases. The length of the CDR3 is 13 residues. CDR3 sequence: CASSEFGQYEQYV. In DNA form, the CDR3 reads TGTGCCAGCAGTGAATTCGGACAGTACGAGCAGTACGTC.